This T cell receptor (beta chain) comes out of a study of identical twins. Notes on the study in general: Low generation probability was overrepresented in out-of-frame alpha sequences shared by twins.

CDR1 and CDR2 (germline): SGHAT, FQNNGV. CDR3 length: 17 residues. V shed 1 base and J 2 bases; nucleotides not matched to a gene: 9. TCRdb processed the 5' RACE reads anew with MiXCR; each CDR3 protein has one entry. The table lists 400,000 to 500,000 distinct CDR3 sequences, roughly 20% of them singletons. Comments on this clonotype: Its target is not known.

This rearrangement joins TRBV11-2 to TRBJ2-5, with TRBD2 matching over 8 bases. The TCR originated in a man aged 45-60 years in good health. Source material: naive T cells sorted from blood. For the CDR3, the DNA is TGTGCCAGCAGCTTAGGCGGCGGGGGGTCCCGACAAGAGACCCAGTACTTC. Translation gives CASSLGGGGSRQETQYF.